The T cell receptor (beta chain) under discussion was sequenced for a study of beta chain features in type 1 diabetes. The study's findings and limits: Type 1 diabetes patients had moderately but significantly shorter TCRB CDR3s in all four CD4+ subsets. Any HLA type influence on TCRB rearrangement was left unresolved here.

Expressed TCRB transcripts were sequenced after all isolated RNA was converted to cDNA. Regulatory, naive and central memory T cell samples averaged around 3.6 million reads. TCRdb's copy holds only in-frame clones and misses some; the assay was immunoSEQ multiplex PCR. The sample lists approximately 120,000 clones; roughly 17% were seen once. The CDR3 is made up of 15 amino acids. The ends were cut back, 8 bases at V and 0 bases at J, with 16 bases in the middle. Germline V lookup: CDR1 ENHRY, CDR2 SYGVKD. This clone was seen more than once but under ten times. What it recognizes is unknown. The J gene is TRBJ1-1, the V gene TRBV10-3, with D tentatively TRBD1 (6 bases). This TCR was recovered from a young man with type 1 diabetes. Sample: central memory CD4+ T cells from blood. The DNA of the CDR3 is TGTGCCATCTCGGCGACAGGTGATCTGAACACTGAAGCTTTCTTT. This sequence encodes CAISATGDLNTEAFF.